These 23 T cell receptor beta chains share one sample of origin, sequenced in a study of control samples from healthy donors and cancer patients. The protocol was immunoSEQ multiplex PCR, while the TCRdb copy is restricted to in-frame clones and leaves out a portion. The repertoire holds 70,000 to 90,000 clones, with roughly 94% as singletons. Material: blood. The receptors come from a woman aged 18-29 years in good health.

The chain is built from TRBV3-1 (or the pseudogene TRBV3-2) and TRBJ1-2; D gene ambiguous. With 9 bases removed from V and 4 bases from J, the gap between germline ends came to 12 bases. There are 12 residues in the CDR3. From germline, CDR1 is LGHDT and CDR2 YNNKEL (reference sequence). This chain's CDR3 is CASGSWGYGYTF. The CDR3 region has the DNA TGTGCCAGTGGGTCCTGGGGCTATGGCTACACCTTC.

This chain connects TRBV15 to TRBJ2-4; no definite D call. V shed 0 bases and J shed 1 base, with 10 bases lying between them. CDR1 LNHNV and CDR2 YYDKDF come from the germline V gene (reference sequence). The CDR3 covers 16 residues. CDR3 sequence reads: CATSRDQSKAKNIQYF. CDR3 bases: TGTGCCACCAGCAGAGATCAGTCAAAGGCCAAAAACATTCAGTACTTC.

The V gene is TRBV28, the J gene TRBJ1-1, with a tentative D call TRBD1 (5 bases). Germline lookup yields CDR1 MDHEN and CDR2 SYDVKM. V lost 6 bases and J lost 2, with 10 bases in between. The CDR3 runs 13 residues. The CDR3 spells CASRPGANTEAFF. The CDR3 DNA follows: TGTGCCAGCAGGCCCGGGGCAAACACTGAAGCTTTCTTT. Complete variable domain (other parts from reference TRBV28 and TRBJ1-1): DVKVTQSSRYLVKRTGEKVFLECVQDMDHENMFWYRQDPGLGLRLIYFSYDVKMKEKGDIPEGYSVSREKKERFSLILESASTNQTSMYLCASRPGANTEAFFGQGTRLTVV.

The V call is TRBV4-1, the J call TRBJ1-1; 8 bases agree with TRBD1. CDR1 is MGHRA, CDR2 YSYEKL, per germline. This CDR3 has 15 amino acids. V was pared by 5 bases and J by 0 bases, with 5 bases of the junction left unmatched. The CDR3 DNA reads as TGCGCCAGCAGCAGCTCAGGGGGCCTGAACACTGAAGCTTTCTTT. This codes for CASSSSGGLNTEAFF.

V is TRBV5-8 and J is TRBJ2-2; 7 positions match TRBD1. CDR3 length equals 14 residues. The germline V gene encodes CDR1 SGHTS and CDR2 YDEGEE. The V segment lost 9 bases and the J segment 2 bases; nucleotides outside the gene matches: 7. CDR3 bases: TGTGCCACCACCTACAGGGGAAACACCGGGGAGCTGTTTTTT. Translated: CATTYRGNTGELFF. Based on the CDR3 plus reference TRBV5-8 and TRBJ2-2, the full variable domain is EAGVTQSPTHLIKTRGQQATLRCSPISGHTSVYWYQQALGLGLQFLLWYDEGEERNRGNFPPRFSGRQFPNYSSELNVNALELEDSALYLCATTYRGNTGELFFGEGSRLTVL.

The chain combines TRBV4-1 with TRBJ1-2, with unresolved D. The CDR3 covers 14 residues. The germline V and J ends were trimmed by 0 bases and 5 bases, with 10 bases remaining between them. Germline V CDR1 and CDR2: MGHRA, YSYEKL. CDR3 DNA: TGCGCCAGCAGCCAAGATCTTGGCAGTTATGGCTACACCTTC. Its protein product is CASSQDLGSYGYTF.

The rearrangement joins TRBV6-4 to TRBJ2-1, with 9 bases identical to TRBD1. Germline assignment: CDR1 MRHNA and CDR2 SNTAGT. V gave up 4 bases and J gave up 8 bases; unmatched junction bases: 6. This CDR3 contains 14 residues. CDR3: CASSAGTGLDEQFF. CDR3 DNA: TGTGCCAGCAGTGCCGGGACAGGGTTGGATGAGCAGTTCTTC.

This clone was seen a single time. The chain is built from TRBV28 and TRBJ1-5, with TRBD1 as a possible D gene (6 bases). Germline CDR1 is MDHEN and CDR2 is SYDVKM. The CDR3 has 12 amino acids. Between the trimmed V and J ends, which lost 9 bases and 2 bases, there was a span of 8 bases. CDR3 amino acids: CARQGGNQPQHF. CDR3 DNA: TGTGCCAGACAGGGCGGCAATCAGCCCCAGCATTTT.

This clone was detected only once. The genes are TRBV5-1 and TRBJ2-3, with 16 nucleotides matching TRBD2. This CDR3 has 18 residues. V was clipped by 3 bases and J by 1 base; unmatched bases: 5. CDR1 SGHRS and CDR2 YFSETQ come from the germline V gene. CDR3 nucleotide sequence: TGCGCCAGCAGCTCGGGACTAGCGGGGGGGCCGGGCACAGATACGCAGTATTTT. Amino acid sequence: CASSSGLAGGPGTDTQYF.

This chain uses TRBV2 with TRBJ1-5, with D unclear. The V gene lost 1 base and the J gene lost 4 bases, with 5 bases spanning the gap. The CDR3 spans 13 residues. Germline CDR1 reads SNHLY; CDR2 reads FYNNEI. The CDR3 DNA reads as TGTGCCAGCAGTGAAGTTTTGAATCAGCCCCAGCATTTT. Protein product: CASSEVLNQPQHF.

The rearrangement uses TRBV29-1 and TRBJ1-2; 8 bases agree with TRBD1. The germline V gene has CDR1 SQVTM and CDR2 ANQGSEA. After removal of 5 bases from V and 4 bases from J, the junction contained 6 bases not matched to a gene. The CDR3 is made up of 13 amino acids. CDR3 sequence (DNA): TGCAGCGTTAGGACAGGGTATAGCTATGGCTACACCTTC. Its translation is CSVRTGYSYGYTF.

V is TRBV3-1 (or the pseudogene TRBV3-2) and J is TRBJ2-1; the D is unclear. The CDR3 length is 11 residues. From germline, CDR1 is LGHDT and CDR2 YNNKEL (reference sequence). V lost 2 bases and J 7 bases, leaving 3 bases between the germline ends. For the CDR3, the DNA is TGTGCCAGCAGCCAACTAAATGAGCAGTTCTTC. It yields the protein CASSQLNEQFF.

The rearrangement joins TRBV5-6 to TRBJ1-2; D unresolved. Germline CDR1 SGHDT, CDR2 YYEEEE. This CDR3 has 13 amino acids. V lost 3 bases and J lost 2, with 8 bases in between. The CDR3 DNA is TGTGCCAGCAGCTCGGTGGAAAACTATGGCTACACCTTC. Encoded protein: CASSSVENYGYTF.

This chain uses TRBV5-4 with TRBJ1-1; possibly TRBD1 for D (6 bases). The V gene lost 4 bases and the J gene lost 1 base, with 14 bases spanning the gap. CDR3 size: 15 residues. Germline CDR1 SGHNT, CDR2 YYREEE (reference sequence). CDR3 nucleotide sequence: TGTGCCAGCAGCGAAATCCGACAGGAGAACACTGAAGCTTTCTTT. As protein: CASSEIRQENTEAFF.

This chain joins TRBV6-5 and TRBJ1-1; D is perhaps TRBD1 (5 bases). Germline V gene sequence: CDR1 MNHEY, CDR2 SVGAGI. The CDR3 is made up of 14 amino acids. With 2 bases removed from V and 4 bases from J, the gap between germline ends came to 11 bases. CDR3 in DNA: TGTGCCAGCAGTTACAGGGGTCTCACCACTGAAGCTTTCTTT. This gives the protein CASSYRGLTTEAFF.

The chain is built from TRBV19 and TRBJ2-7, with 10 positions matching TRBD1. The CDR3 runs 15 residues. CDR1 is LNHDA and CDR2 is SQIVND in the germline V gene (reference sequence). The J segment lost 7 bases and the V segment lost 5 bases, leaving 11 bases of the junction unmatched. The CDR3 loop is CASSRRDRGWGEQYF. CDR3 DNA sequence: TGTGCCAGTAGTCGCCGGGACAGGGGCTGGGGGGAGCAGTACTTC. Based on the CDR3 plus reference TRBV19 and TRBJ2-7, the full variable domain is DGGITQSPKYLFRKEGQNVTLSCEQNLNHDAMYWYRQDPGQGLRLIYYSQIVNDFQKGDIAEGYSVSREKKESFPLTVTSAQKNPTAFYLCASSRRDRGWGEQYFGPGTRLTVT.

V is TRBV28 and J is TRBJ1-3; D is unresolved. Germline values: CDR1 MDHEN, CDR2 SYDVKM. The CDR3 totals 17 residues. V lost 2 bases and J lost 0, with 14 bases in between. The CDR3 is CASSLTGNIISGNTIYF. The CDR3 DNA sequence: TGTGCCAGCAGTTTAACGGGGAACATAATCTCTGGAAACACCATATATTTT.

This chain links TRBV7-9 with TRBJ1-1; no clear D. This CDR3 comprises 12 residues. Germline lookup yields CDR1 SEHNR and CDR2 FQNEAQ (reference sequence). The germline V and J ends were trimmed by 1 base and 4 bases, with 4 bases remaining between them. CDR3 coding DNA: TGTGCCAGCAGCTTAGAGAGCACTGAAGCTTTCTTT. Protein product: CASSLESTEAFF.

The chain is built from TRBV24-1 and TRBJ1-4; no definite D call. Germline CDR1 and CDR2: KGHDR and SFDVKD. This CDR3 comprises 19 residues. Between the trimmed V and J ends, which lost 3 bases and 0 bases, there was a span of 19 bases. The CDR3 spells CATSDPDWTRSTTNEKLFF. Written as DNA, the CDR3 is TGTGCCACCAGTGATCCGGACTGGACGAGAAGTACAACTAATGAAAAACTGTTTTTT.

The chain is built from TRBV4-2 and TRBJ1-2; a possible D gene is TRBD1 (5 bases). Trimming cost V 0 bases and J 9 bases, with 14 bases left between them. The length of the CDR3 is 14 residues. Germline values: CDR1 LGHNA, CDR2 YNFKEQ. CDR3 residues: CASSQDLAGVSYTF. DNA for the CDR3: TGTGCCAGCAGCCAAGATCTGGCGGGGGTAAGCTACACCTTC.

The V and J genes are TRBV20-1 and TRBJ1-4, with a tentative D call TRBD1 (6 bases). The length of the CDR3 is 13 residues. Germline V lookup: CDR1 DFQATT, CDR2 SNEGSKA (reference sequence). V was cut by 3 bases and J by 12 bases, with 17 bases left in between. CDR3 DNA sequence: TGCAGTGCTAGTTTCACGGGAAGGGGGGAACTGTTTTTT. This codes for CSASFTGRGELFF.

V and J are TRBV3-1 (or the pseudogene TRBV3-2) and TRBJ1-4; maybe TRBD1 (5 bases). This CDR3 is 14 amino acids long. Trimming stripped 0 bases from V and 4 bases from J, with 6 bases between. The germline V gene encodes CDR1 LGHDT and CDR2 YNNKEL (reference sequence). CDR3 DNA sequence: TGTGCCAGCAGCCAAGAGGGGCGTAATGAAAAACTGTTTTTT. Protein product: CASSQEGRNEKLFF.

This clone occurred once. The chain joins TRBV21-1 to TRBJ2-5; whether TRBD2, the table's D call, matches the DNA was not checked. TRBV21-1 is flagged as a pseudogene. The length of the CDR3 is 16 residues. CDR3 nucleotide sequence: TGTGCCAGCAGCAAATTGAACGGGAGGGCAAAGGAGACCCAGTACTTC. Amino acid sequence: CASSKLNGRAKETQYF.